This TCR beta chain was recovered during a study of T cell responses to AZD1222 COVID-19 vaccine. Study outcomes and limitations: There were repertoire samples only from the period after the peak T cell response.

Remarks on this clone: Its antigen is not identified.

The CDR3 extends over 17 amino acids. Germline V gene lookup returns CDR1 SQVTM and CDR2 ANQGSEA. Between the trimmed V and J ends, which lost 6 bases and 6 bases, there was a span of 30 bases. Data came from immunoSEQ multiplex PCR; TCRdb stores just in-frame clones and leaves some out. Among more than 95,000 clones listed, 90% were seen once. The sequenced sample was peripheral blood, obtained on day 0 of MenACWY control vaccination. The TCR originated in an adult in good health. J is TRBJ2-7 and V is TRBV29-1; tentative D call: TRBD1 (6 bases). The CDR3 region has the DNA TGCAGCGTCAAAAGGGTTGGTCAGGGGCCAGAAGGCGGCGAGCAGTACTTC. Protein sequence: CSVKRVGQGPEGGEQYF.